This entry lists 2 T cell receptor beta chains sequenced from one sample in a study of T cells in localized non-small cell lung cancer. Data came from immunoSEQ multiplex PCR; TCRdb stores just in-frame clones and leaves some out. Of roughly 35,000 clones listed, 87% are singletons. Material: peripheral blood, obtained before any cancer treatment. The source of these receptors is a woman aged 40 to 75 with stage I lung adenocarcinoma.

The chain is built from TRBV7-2 and TRBJ2-1, with D perhaps matching TRBD1 or TRBD2 (6 bases each). CDR3 length: 15 residues. The germline CDR1 and CDR2 sequences are SGHTA and FQGNSA. Trimming pared 5 bases from V and 0 bases from J, leaving 11 bases between. The CDR3 reads CASSPGGGSYNEQFF. As DNA, the CDR3 is TGTGCCAGCAGCCCCGGAGGGGGCTCCTACAATGAGCAGTTCTTC.

The chain combines TRBV4-2 with TRBJ1-5; 7 bases align to TRBD1. J was trimmed by 4 bases and V by 1 base; bases with no gene match: 7. CDR1 LGHNA and CDR2 YNFKEQ come from the germline V gene. This CDR3 has 16 amino acids. DNA of the CDR3: TGTGCCAGCAGCCAAGGGGGAGGGGGCCCAAATCAGCCCCAGCATTTT. Protein: CASSQGGGGPNQPQHF.